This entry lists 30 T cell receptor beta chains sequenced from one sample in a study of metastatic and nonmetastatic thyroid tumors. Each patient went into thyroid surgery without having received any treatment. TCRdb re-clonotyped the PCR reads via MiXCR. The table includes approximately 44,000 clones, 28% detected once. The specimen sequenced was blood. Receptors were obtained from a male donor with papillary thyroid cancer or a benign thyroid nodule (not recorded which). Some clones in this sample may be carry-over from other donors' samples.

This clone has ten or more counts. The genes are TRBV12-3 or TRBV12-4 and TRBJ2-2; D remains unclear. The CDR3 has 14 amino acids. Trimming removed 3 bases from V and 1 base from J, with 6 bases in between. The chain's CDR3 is CASSFNQNTGELFF. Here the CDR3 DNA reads TGTGCCAGCAGTTTTAACCAGAACACCGGGGAGCTGTTTTTT.

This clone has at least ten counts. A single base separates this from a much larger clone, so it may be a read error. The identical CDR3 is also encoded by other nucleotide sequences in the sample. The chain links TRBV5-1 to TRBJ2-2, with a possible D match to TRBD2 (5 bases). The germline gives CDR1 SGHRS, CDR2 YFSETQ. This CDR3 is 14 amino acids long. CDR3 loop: CASSPNGGTGELFF. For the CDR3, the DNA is TGCGCCAGCAGCCCTAACGGTGGCACCGGGGAGCTGTTCTTT.

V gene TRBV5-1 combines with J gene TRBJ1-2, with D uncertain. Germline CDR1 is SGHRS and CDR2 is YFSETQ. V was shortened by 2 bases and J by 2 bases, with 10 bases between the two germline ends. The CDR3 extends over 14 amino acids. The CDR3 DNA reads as TGCGCCAGCAGCTTAGAGGGTACCAACTATGGCTACACCTTC. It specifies CASSLEGTNYGYTF. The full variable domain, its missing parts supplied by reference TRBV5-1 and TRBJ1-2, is KAGVTQTPRYLIKTRGQQVTLSCSPISGHRSVSWYQQTPGQGLQFLFEYFSETQRNKGNFPGRFSGRQFSNSRSEMNVSTLELGDSALYLCASSLEGTNYGYTFGSGTRLTVV.

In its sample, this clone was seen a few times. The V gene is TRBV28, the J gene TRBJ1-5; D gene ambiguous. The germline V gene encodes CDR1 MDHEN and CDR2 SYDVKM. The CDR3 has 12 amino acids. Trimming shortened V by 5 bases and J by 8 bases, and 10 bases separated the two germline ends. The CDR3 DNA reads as TGTGCCAGCAGTGTTGTCGGGAAGCCCCAGCATTTT. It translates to CASSVVGKPQHF.

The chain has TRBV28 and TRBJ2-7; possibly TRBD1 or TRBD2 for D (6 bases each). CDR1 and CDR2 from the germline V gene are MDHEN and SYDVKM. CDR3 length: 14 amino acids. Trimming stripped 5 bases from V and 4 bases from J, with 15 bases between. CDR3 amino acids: CASSPSGAEYEQYF. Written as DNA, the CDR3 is TGTGCCAGCAGTCCCTCGGGGGCAGAGTACGAGCAGTACTTC.

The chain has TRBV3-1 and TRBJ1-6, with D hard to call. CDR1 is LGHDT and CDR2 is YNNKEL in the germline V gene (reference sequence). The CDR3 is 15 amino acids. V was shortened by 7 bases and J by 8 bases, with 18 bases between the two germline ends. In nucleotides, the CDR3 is TGTGCCAGCATCTCCTCCCGGCCCGGTTATTCACCCCTCCACTTT. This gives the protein CASISSRPGYSPLHF.

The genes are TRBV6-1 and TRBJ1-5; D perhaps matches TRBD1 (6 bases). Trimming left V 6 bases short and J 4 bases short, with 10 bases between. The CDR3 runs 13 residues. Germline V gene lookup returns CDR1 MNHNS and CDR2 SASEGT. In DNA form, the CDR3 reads TGTGCCAGCAGCCTTACAGGGAATCAGCCCCAGCATTTT. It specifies CASSLTGNQPQHF.

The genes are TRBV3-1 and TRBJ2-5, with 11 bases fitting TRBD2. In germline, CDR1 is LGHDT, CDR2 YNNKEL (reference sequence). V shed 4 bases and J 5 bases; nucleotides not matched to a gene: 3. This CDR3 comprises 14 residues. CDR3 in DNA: TGTGCCAGCAGCCTTAGCGGGAGGGGCGAGACCCAGTACTTC. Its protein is CASSLSGRGETQYF.

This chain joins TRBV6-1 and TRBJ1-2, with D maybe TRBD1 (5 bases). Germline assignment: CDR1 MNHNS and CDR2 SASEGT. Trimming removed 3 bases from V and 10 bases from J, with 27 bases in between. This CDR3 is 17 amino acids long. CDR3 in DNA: TGTGCCAGCAGTGAGATAAGTCGGGGGTTCAGGGCCTATTTCTACACCTTC. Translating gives CASSEISRGFRAYFYTF.

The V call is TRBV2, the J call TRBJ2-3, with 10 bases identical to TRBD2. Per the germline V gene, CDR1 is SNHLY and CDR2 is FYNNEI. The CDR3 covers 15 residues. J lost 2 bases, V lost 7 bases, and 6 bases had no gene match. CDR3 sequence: CASIPSGGSTDTQYF. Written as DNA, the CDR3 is TGTGCCAGCATTCCTAGCGGGGGATCCACAGATACGCAGTATTTT.

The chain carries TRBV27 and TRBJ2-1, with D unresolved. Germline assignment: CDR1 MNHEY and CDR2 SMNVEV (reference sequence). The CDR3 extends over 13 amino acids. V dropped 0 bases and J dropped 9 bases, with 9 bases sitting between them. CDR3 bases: TGTGCCAGCAGTTTATCCCCCATAAGTGAGCAGTTCTTC. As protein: CASSLSPISEQFF.

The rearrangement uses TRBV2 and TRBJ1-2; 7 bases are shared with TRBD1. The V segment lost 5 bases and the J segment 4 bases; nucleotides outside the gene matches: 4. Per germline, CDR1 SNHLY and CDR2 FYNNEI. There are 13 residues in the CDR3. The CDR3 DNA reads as TGTGCCAGCAGTTGGACAGGTAGCTATGGCTACACCTTC. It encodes CASSWTGSYGYTF.

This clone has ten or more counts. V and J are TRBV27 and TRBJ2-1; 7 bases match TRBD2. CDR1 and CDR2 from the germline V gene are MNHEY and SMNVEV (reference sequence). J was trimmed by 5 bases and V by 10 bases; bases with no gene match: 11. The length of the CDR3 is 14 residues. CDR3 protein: CATPRGGANNEQFF. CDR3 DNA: TGTGCCACCCCTAGGGGAGGGGCCAACAATGAGCAGTTCTTC.

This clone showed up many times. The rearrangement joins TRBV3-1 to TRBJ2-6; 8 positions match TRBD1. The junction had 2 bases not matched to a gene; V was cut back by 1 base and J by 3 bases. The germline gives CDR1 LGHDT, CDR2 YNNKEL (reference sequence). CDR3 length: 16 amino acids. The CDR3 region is CASSQGQGFGANVLTF. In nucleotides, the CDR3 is TGTGCCAGCAGCCAAGGACAGGGGTTTGGGGCCAACGTCCTGACTTTC.

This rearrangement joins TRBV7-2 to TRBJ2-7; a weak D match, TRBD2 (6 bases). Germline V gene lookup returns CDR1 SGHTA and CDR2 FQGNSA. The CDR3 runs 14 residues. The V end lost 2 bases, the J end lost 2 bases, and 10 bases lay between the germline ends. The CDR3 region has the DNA TGTGCCAGCAGCTTAAGGGAGGTGGCCTACGAGCAGTACTTC. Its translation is CASSLREVAYEQYF.

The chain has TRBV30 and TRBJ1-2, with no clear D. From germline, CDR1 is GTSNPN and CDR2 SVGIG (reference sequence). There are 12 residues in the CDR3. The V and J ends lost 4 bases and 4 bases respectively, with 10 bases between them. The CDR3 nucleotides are TGTGCCTGGACCCGTAAGGGCTATGGCTACACCTTC. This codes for CAWTRKGYGYTF.

The chain's CDR3 is CSARDPAGRAETQYF. CDR3 in DNA: TGCAGTGCTAGAGACCCAGCGGGAAGGGCGGAGACCCAGTACTTC. V and J are TRBV20-1 and TRBJ2-5; 7 bases fit TRBD2. The J segment lost 5 bases and the V segment lost 0 bases, leaving 9 bases of the junction unmatched. The CDR3 spans 15 residues. Germline V gives CDR1 DFQATT, CDR2 SNEGSKA (reference sequence).

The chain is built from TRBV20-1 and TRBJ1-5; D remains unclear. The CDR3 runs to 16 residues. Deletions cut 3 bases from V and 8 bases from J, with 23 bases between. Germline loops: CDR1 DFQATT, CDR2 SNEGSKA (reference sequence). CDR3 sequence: CSASRHGLVQIEPQHF. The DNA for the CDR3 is TGCAGTGCTAGTAGGCATGGGCTGGTCCAAATTGAGCCCCAGCATTTT.

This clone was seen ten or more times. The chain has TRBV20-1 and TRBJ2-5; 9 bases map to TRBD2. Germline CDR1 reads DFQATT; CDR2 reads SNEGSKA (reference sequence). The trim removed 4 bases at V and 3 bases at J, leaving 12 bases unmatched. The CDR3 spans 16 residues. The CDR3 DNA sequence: TGCAGTGCTACCAGCGCTAGCGGGGCGGAAAAAGAGACCCAGTACTTC. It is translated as CSATSASGAEKETQYF.

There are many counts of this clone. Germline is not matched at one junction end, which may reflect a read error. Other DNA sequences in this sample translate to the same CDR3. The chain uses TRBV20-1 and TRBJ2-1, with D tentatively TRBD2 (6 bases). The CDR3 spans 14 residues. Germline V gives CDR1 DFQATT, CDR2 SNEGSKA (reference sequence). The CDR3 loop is CSAPRGTTNNEQFF. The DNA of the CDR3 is TGCAGTGCCCCGCGGGGTACTACAAACAATGAGCAGTTTTTC.

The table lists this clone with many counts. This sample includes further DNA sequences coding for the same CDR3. This chain's CDR3 is CASSVQGGSPLHF. The CDR3 nucleotides read TGTGCCAGCAGTGTCCAGGGAGGCTCACCCCTCCACTTT. The V call is TRBV2, the J call TRBJ1-6; tentatively, D is TRBD1 (5 bases). V was shortened by 4 bases and J by 10 bases, with 11 bases between the two germline ends. The CDR3 consists of 13 residues. The germline gives CDR1 SNHLY, CDR2 FYNNEI.

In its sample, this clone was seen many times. The CDR3 loop reads CASSLYDRTEAFF. The CDR3 DNA reads TGTGCCAGCAGTTTATACGATCGGACTGAAGCTTTCTTT. The chain carries TRBV28 and TRBJ1-1; D remains unclear. Germline CDR1 reads MDHEN; CDR2 reads SYDVKM. There are 13 residues in the CDR3. V was trimmed by 1 base and J by 5 bases, leaving 8 bases between them.

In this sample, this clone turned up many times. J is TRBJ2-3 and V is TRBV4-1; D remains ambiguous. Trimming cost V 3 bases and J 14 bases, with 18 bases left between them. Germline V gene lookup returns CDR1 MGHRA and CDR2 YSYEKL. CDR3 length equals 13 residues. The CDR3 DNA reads TGCGCCAGCAGCCAGCTGACTGGGGAACGACGGTATTTT. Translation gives CASSQLTGERRYF.

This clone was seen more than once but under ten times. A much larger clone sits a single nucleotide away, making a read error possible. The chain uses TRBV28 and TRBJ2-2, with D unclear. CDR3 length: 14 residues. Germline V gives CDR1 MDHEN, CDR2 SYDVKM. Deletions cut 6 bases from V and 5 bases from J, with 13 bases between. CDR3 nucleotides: TGTGCCAGCAGCCGTACTATCGCTACCGGGGAGCTGTTTTTT. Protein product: CASSRTIATGELFF.

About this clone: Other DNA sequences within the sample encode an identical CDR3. CDR3: CSARGGWGTSSTDTQYF. The CDR3 bases are TGCAGTGCTAGAGGGGGATGGGGGACTAGTAGCACAGATACGCAGTATTTT. The chain joins TRBV20-1 to TRBJ2-3, with 8 bases matching TRBD2. The CDR3 length is 17 residues. The trim removed 1 base at V and 0 bases at J, leaving 9 bases unmatched. Per germline, CDR1 DFQATT and CDR2 SNEGSKA (reference sequence).

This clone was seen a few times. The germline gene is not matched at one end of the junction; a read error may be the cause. This CDR3 reads CANSPCSYNEQFF. In nucleotides, the CDR3 is TGTGCCAACAGTCCCTGCTCCTACAATGAGCAGTTCTTC. The V gene is TRBV27, the J gene TRBJ2-1; D is uncertain. This CDR3 is built from 13 residues. Germline CDR1 and CDR2: MNHEY and SMNVEV (reference sequence).

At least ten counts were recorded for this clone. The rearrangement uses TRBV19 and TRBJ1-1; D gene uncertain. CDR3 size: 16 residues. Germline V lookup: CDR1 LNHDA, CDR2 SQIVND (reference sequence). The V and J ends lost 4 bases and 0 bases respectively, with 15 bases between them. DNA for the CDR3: TGTGCCAGTAGTAATGAAGCAGAAGACATGAACACTGAAGCTTTCTTT. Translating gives CASSNEAEDMNTEAFF.

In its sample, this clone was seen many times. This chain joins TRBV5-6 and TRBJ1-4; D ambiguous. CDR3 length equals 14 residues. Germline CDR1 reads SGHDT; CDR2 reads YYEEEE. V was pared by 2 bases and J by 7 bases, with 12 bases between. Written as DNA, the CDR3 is TGTGCCAGCAGCTTAATAGAAGTTGGTGAAAAACTGTTTTTT. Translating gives CASSLIEVGEKLFF.

In nucleotides, the CDR3 is TGTGCCAGCAGCGTCTCAGGGTATGGGGCCAACGTCCTGACTTTC. It translates to CASSVSGYGANVLTF. The chain employs TRBV9 and TRBJ2-6; TRBD1 is a possible D gene (5 bases). The germline V gene encodes CDR1 SGDLS and CDR2 YYNGEE. The CDR3 covers 15 residues. V gave up 2 bases and J gave up 3 bases, with 9 bases separating them.

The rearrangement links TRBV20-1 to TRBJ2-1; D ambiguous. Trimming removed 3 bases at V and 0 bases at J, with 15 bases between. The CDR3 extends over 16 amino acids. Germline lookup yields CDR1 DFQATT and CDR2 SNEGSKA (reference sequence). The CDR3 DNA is TGCAGTGCTAGTCCAGCTATTAGGGTCTCCTACAATGAGCAGTTCTTC. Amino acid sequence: CSASPAIRVSYNEQFF.